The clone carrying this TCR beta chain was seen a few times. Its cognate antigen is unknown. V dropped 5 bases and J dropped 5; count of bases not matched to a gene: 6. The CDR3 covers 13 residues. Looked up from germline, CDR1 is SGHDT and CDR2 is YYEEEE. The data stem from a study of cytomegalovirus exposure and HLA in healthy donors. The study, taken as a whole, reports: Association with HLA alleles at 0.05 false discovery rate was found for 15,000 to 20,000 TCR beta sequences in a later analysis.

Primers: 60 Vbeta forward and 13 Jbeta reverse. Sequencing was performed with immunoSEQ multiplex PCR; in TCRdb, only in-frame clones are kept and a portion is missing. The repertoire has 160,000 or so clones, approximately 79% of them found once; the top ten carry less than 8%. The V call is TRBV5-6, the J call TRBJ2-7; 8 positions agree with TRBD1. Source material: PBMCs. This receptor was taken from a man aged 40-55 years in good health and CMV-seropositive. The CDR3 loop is CASSLGTGDEQYF. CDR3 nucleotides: TGTGCCAGCAGTTTAGGGACAGGCGACGAGCAGTACTTC.